A single sample is the source of the 30 T cell receptor beta chains below, sequenced in a study of shared clonotypes between healthy human individuals. Produced via immunoSEQ multiplex PCR; TCRdb's table is partial and in-frame only. The sample has about half a million clones, less than 80% seen once. The sequenced sample was PBMCs. The receptors were sampled from a woman between 40 and 55 years old in good health. Some clones in this sample may be carry-over from other donors' samples.

This clone was recorded once. The chain uses TRBV28 and TRBJ1-1, with D maybe TRBD1 (5 bases). V was cut by 3 bases and J by 7 bases, with 12 bases left in between. The CDR3 covers 13 residues. The V gene's germline CDR1 is MDHEN and CDR2 SYDVKM. The CDR3 nucleotides read TGTGCCAGCAGTTTGTCCCCAAGGGGTGAAGCTTTCTTT. Amino acids: CASSLSPRGEAFF.

V is TRBV7-9 and J is TRBJ2-1; D perhaps matches TRBD1 (5 bases). The CDR3 consists of 12 residues. V shed 5 bases and J shed 7 bases, with 9 bases lying between them. Germline V gives CDR1 SEHNR, CDR2 FQNEAQ (reference sequence). The CDR3 reads CASSGYRNEQFF. In nucleotides, the CDR3 is TGTGCCAGCAGCGGGTACAGGAATGAGCAGTTCTTC.

The chain links TRBV28 to TRBJ1-2, with D uncertain. Germline CDR1 is MDHEN and CDR2 is SYDVKM. The CDR3 sequence is 11 residues long. The V and J ends lost 3 bases and 5 bases respectively, with 4 bases between them. CDR3 coding DNA: TGTGCCAGCAGTTTCTGGTATGGCTACACCTTC. Its protein product is CASSFWYGYTF.

The chain is built from TRBV14 and TRBJ1-4; TRBD1 matches at 12 bases. The CDR3 totals 18 residues. V trimming: 6 bases; J trimming: 5 bases; junction bases outside the gene matches: 13. Germline CDR1 reads SGHDN; CDR2 reads FVKESK. For the CDR3, the DNA is TGTGCCAGCAGAGAAGACACGGGACAGGGGGCCATAAATGAAAAACTGTTTTTT. This sequence encodes CASREDTGQGAINEKLFF.

This chain links TRBV9 with TRBJ1-2, with D possibly matching TRBD1 (5 bases). V lost 0 bases and J 0 bases, leaving 12 bases between the germline ends. The V gene's germline CDR1 is SGDLS and CDR2 YYNGEE. The CDR3 has 16 amino acids. CDR3 in amino acids: CASSVGGGTSNYGYTF. The CDR3 DNA is TGTGCCAGCAGCGTAGGTGGGGGGACCTCTAACTATGGCTACACCTTC.

CDR3 in amino acids: CASSDLTSTDTQYF. Written as DNA, the CDR3 is TGTGCCAGCTCAGACTTGACTAGCACAGATACGCAGTATTTT. This sequence joins TRBV18 and TRBJ2-3, with unresolved D. The CDR3 has 14 amino acids. V gave up 5 bases and J gave up 0 bases, with 9 bases separating them. Germline V CDR1 and CDR2: KGHSH, LQKENI.

This clone showed up just a few times. This rearrangement joins TRBV15 to TRBJ1-2, with D maybe TRBD1 (6 bases). V lost 0 bases and J lost 2, with 19 bases in between. Germline V gene data show CDR1 as LNHNV and CDR2 as YYDKDF (reference sequence). This CDR3 has 18 amino acids. As DNA, the CDR3 is TGTGCCACCAGCAGAGAAAGGGGTGGAACAGGGCGCAACTATGGCTACACCTTC. Protein: CATSRERGGTGRNYGYTF.

The V gene is TRBV5-1, the J gene TRBJ2-3; D gene ambiguous. Germline CDR1 reads SGHRS; CDR2 reads YFSETQ. The CDR3 runs to 12 residues. The V and J ends lost 4 bases and 2 bases respectively, with 5 bases between them. In nucleotides, the CDR3 is TGCGCCAGCAGCCTACCCACAGATACGCAGTATTTT. It specifies CASSLPTDTQYF.

Comment on this clone: The DNA is omitted, as the CDR3 cannot be located on it reliably, and the CDR3 follows TCRdb's listing. V gene TRBV21-1 combines with J gene TRBJ1-1. TRBV21-1 counts as a pseudogene. The CDR3 extends over 13 residues, inclusive of both ends. The CDR3 loop is CASSKWVGGGAFF.

The CDR3 sequence is CASSSLAGADTQYF. CDR3 nucleotide sequence: TGTGCCAGCAGCTCACTAGCGGGAGCAGATACGCAGTATTTT. This chain joins TRBV5-6 and TRBJ2-3; TRBD2 agrees at 11 bases. Germline trimming cut 3 bases from V and 4 bases from J; bases unmatched to any gene: 1. This CDR3 spans 14 amino acids. Germline assignment: CDR1 SGHDT and CDR2 YYEEEE.

This clone has a single count. The same CDR3 can be traced to other DNA sequences in this sample. V gene TRBV27 combines with J gene TRBJ1-4; D unresolved. Germline-derived CDR1 and CDR2 are MNHEY and SMNVEV (reference sequence). The CDR3 has 16 residues. Trimming left V 6 bases short and J 0 bases short, with 14 bases between. CDR3 sequence: CASRLQEGATNEKLFF. In DNA, the CDR3 is TGTGCCAGCAGACTCCAAGAGGGAGCAACTAATGAAAAACTGTTTTTT. The full variable domain, completed using reference TRBV27 and TRBJ1-4, is EAQVTQNPRYLITVTGKKLTVTCSQNMNHEYMSWYRQDPGLGLRQIYYSMNVEVTDKGDVPEGYKVSRKEKRNFPLILESPSPNQTSLYFCASRLQEGATNEKLFFGSGTQLSVL.

The rearrangement joins TRBV19 to TRBJ1-5; D unresolved. Germline CDR1 reads LNHDA; CDR2 reads SQIVND (reference sequence). This CDR3 is 14 amino acids long. V lost 5 bases and J lost 1, with 9 bases in between. The CDR3, as DNA: TGTGCCAGTAGTTTCCTGGACAGCAATCAGCCCCAGCATTTT. Its protein product is CASSFLDSNQPQHF.

This chain joins TRBV18 and TRBJ2-5, with D maybe TRBD2 (6 bases). This CDR3 is built from 16 residues. V was cut by 2 bases and J by 4 bases, with 17 bases left in between. Germline loops: CDR1 KGHSH, CDR2 LQKENI. This chain's CDR3 is CASSPSLTGAGETQYF. The CDR3, as DNA: TGTGCCAGCTCACCAAGTCTGACGGGAGCCGGAGAGACCCAGTACTTC.

The rearrangement uses TRBV2 and TRBJ2-2; D gene unclear. Germline CDR1 reads SNHLY; CDR2 reads FYNNEI. The CDR3 is 16 amino acids. V lost 0 bases and J lost 5, with 13 bases in between. Here the CDR3 DNA reads TGTGCCAGCAGTGAAGCCGTCTCATTTTGGACCGGGGAGCTGTTTTTT. This codes for CASSEAVSFWTGELFF.

About this clone: Compared with germline, one end of the junction differs, possibly owing to a read error. The V gene is TRBV29-1, the J gene TRBJ1-3, with D possibly being TRBD1 (5 bases). The V gene's germline CDR1 is SQVTM and CDR2 ANQGSEA. This CDR3 is built from 15 residues. The CDR3 loop reads CSAGLDGHSGNTTYF. The CDR3 DNA reads as TGCAGCGCCGGACTGGACGGACACTCTGGAAACACCACATATTTT.

The gene calls are TRBV18 and TRBJ2-5; D is ambiguous. This CDR3 contains 13 residues. Germline-derived CDR1 and CDR2 are KGHSH and LQKENI. Trimming took 2 bases from V and 4 from J, leaving 8 bases between them. CDR3: CASSPVGLETQYF. The CDR3 nucleotides are TGTGCCAGCTCACCAGTGGGGTTAGAGACCCAGTACTTC.

This rearrangement joins TRBV9 to TRBJ2-1; the match to TRBD1 covers 7 bases. CDR1 and CDR2 from the germline V gene are SGDLS and YYNGEE. The CDR3 consists of 16 residues. The trim removed 4 bases at V and 5 bases at J, leaving 12 bases unmatched. The CDR3 coding sequence is TGTGCCAGCAGCTCCCGACAGGGCTCAAGACACAATGAGCAGTTCTTC. This encodes CASSSRQGSRHNEQFF.

The chain combines TRBV7-9 with TRBJ2-7, with D possibly TRBD2 on 6 matching bases. V was pared by 5 bases and J by 7 bases, with 21 bases between. The CDR3 runs to 15 residues. Per germline, CDR1 SEHNR and CDR2 FQNEAQ (reference sequence). The CDR3 is CASSPSGTVPFEQYF. For the CDR3, the DNA is TGTGCCAGCAGCCCCTCCGGGACTGTGCCTTTTGAGCAGTACTTC.

This clone was seen more than once but under ten times. This chain connects TRBV7-6 to TRBJ1-1, with TRBD1 as a possible D gene (5 bases). The germline CDR1 and CDR2 sequences are SGHVS and FNYEAQ. The length of the CDR3 is 15 residues. V lost 5 bases, J lost 1 base, and 14 bases lay in between. The CDR3 here is CASSPLTAENTEAFF. The CDR3 nucleotides read TGTGCCAGCAGCCCCCTGACAGCCGAGAACACTGAAGCTTTCTTT.

This clone was seen a handful of times. The V call is TRBV28, the J call TRBJ1-2; unclear D gene. Trimming shortened V by 5 bases and J by 4 bases, and 17 bases separated the two germline ends. Germline CDR1 and CDR2: MDHEN and SYDVKM. CDR3 size: 15 residues. In DNA form, the CDR3 reads TGTGCCAGCAGTCCCGCAGGCAGGACCCTCTATGGCTACACCTTC. As protein: CASSPAGRTLYGYTF.

The chain links TRBV27 to TRBJ2-7, with D perhaps being TRBD1 or TRBD2 (5 bases each). The CDR3 loop spans 14 amino acids. The V gene's germline CDR1 is MNHEY and CDR2 SMNVEV (reference sequence). V was pared by 2 bases and J by 2 bases, with 10 bases between. The DNA for the CDR3 is TGTGCCAGCAGTTTAAAGCCGGGACCCTACGAGCAGTACTTC. Its translation is CASSLKPGPYEQYF.

Notes on this clone: The same CDR3 also results from other DNA sequences found in this sample. The gene calls are TRBV28 and TRBJ2-7; D call uncertain. Trimming took off 2 bases at V and 1 base at J, with 3 bases between the two ends. CDR3 length: 12 residues. Germline CDR1 and CDR2: MDHEN and SYDVKM. In DNA form, the CDR3 reads TGTGCCAGCAGTTTACTATCCTACGAGCAGTACTTC. Amino acid sequence: CASSLLSYEQYF. Filled out from reference TRBV28 and TRBJ2-7, the complete variable domain reads DVKVTQSSRYLVKRTGEKVFLECVQDMDHENMFWYRQDPGLGLRLIYFSYDVKMKEKGDIPEGYSVSREKKERFSLILESASTNQTSMYLCASSLLSYEQYFGPGTRLTVT.

This sequence joins TRBV23-1 and TRBJ1-2, with D tentatively TRBD1 (6 bases). TRBV23-1 is an open reading frame whose function is uncertain. The CDR3 runs to 15 residues. V was trimmed by 8 bases and J by 5 bases, leaving 21 bases between them. This chain's CDR3 is CASPNAGALEYGYTF. Written as DNA, the CDR3 is TGCGCCAGCCCTAATGCGGGGGCCCTGGAGTATGGCTACACCTTC.

The chain is built from TRBV6-4 and TRBJ1-1, with 12 bases fitting TRBD1. Germline values: CDR1 MRHNA, CDR2 SNTAGT. V trimming: 2 bases; J trimming: 2 bases; junction bases outside the gene matches: 6. This CDR3 contains 17 residues. The CDR3 DNA is TGTGCCAGCAGTGACCCCGGGACAGGGGGCCCAAACACTGAAGCTTTCTTT. Its protein is CASSDPGTGGPNTEAFF.

As regards this clone: This same CDR3 is encoded by further DNA sequences in the sample. V and J are TRBV7-6 and TRBJ1-2; no reliable D call. This CDR3 comprises 13 residues. Trimming shortened V by 3 bases and J by 4 bases, and 9 bases separated the two germline ends. CDR1 and CDR2 (germline): SGHVS, FNYEAQ. The CDR3 sequence is CASSLGGSYGYTF. The CDR3 DNA is TGTGCCAGCAGCTTGGGCGGGTCCTATGGCTACACCTTC.

V is TRBV18 and J is TRBJ1-3; a possible D gene is TRBD1 (6 bases). CDR3 length equals 16 residues. V shed 3 bases and J shed 0 bases, with 12 bases lying between them. The germline V gene has CDR1 KGHSH and CDR2 LQKENI. The CDR3, as DNA: TGTGCCAGCTCACCTTCGGGGGCCGCCTCTGGAAACACCATATATTTT. This translates into CASSPSGAASGNTIYF.

This clone has a handful of counts. The CDR3 DNA is TGTGCCTGGAGTGGGAGACAGGGGGCCGGGAGGTCCAAAGAGACCCAGTACTTC. It yields the protein CAWSGRQGAGRSKETQYF. This chain links TRBV30 with TRBJ2-5; 10 bases map to TRBD1. The CDR3 contains 18 residues. The V and J ends lost 1 base and 3 bases, in that order; junction bases with no gene match: 14. Germline V gene lookup returns CDR1 GTSNPN and CDR2 SVGIG (reference sequence).

This clone has ten or more counts. V is TRBV28 and J is TRBJ2-7; D not resolved. Trimming took 6 bases from V and 0 from J, leaving 21 bases between them. CDR1 is MDHEN and CDR2 is SYDVKM in the germline V gene. The CDR3 is 17 residues long. The chain's CDR3 is CASRPAGPPLGSYEQYF. DNA for the CDR3: TGTGCCAGCAGACCCGCCGGACCCCCCTTAGGCTCCTACGAGCAGTACTTC.

The gene calls are TRBV30 and TRBJ2-5; the match to TRBD2 covers 10 bases. V lost 0 bases, J lost 5 bases, and 6 bases stayed unmatched. The CDR3 extends over 15 amino acids. Germline V gene lookup returns CDR1 GTSNPN and CDR2 SVGIG (reference sequence). CDR3 loop: CAWSVLAGVRETQYF. CDR3 sequence (DNA): TGTGCCTGGAGTGTCCTAGCGGGAGTCCGGGAGACCCAGTACTTC.

The chain is built from TRBV28 and TRBJ2-2, with TRBD2 matching over 12 bases. CDR1 MDHEN and CDR2 SYDVKM come from the germline V gene. The CDR3 contains 16 residues. After removal of 6 bases from V and 6 bases from J, the junction contained 8 bases not matched to a gene. The CDR3 DNA reads as TGTGCCAGCAGCCCCGCAACTAGCGGGAGGTCCGGGGAGCTGTTTTTT. Protein sequence: CASSPATSGRSGELFF.